A single sample gave rise to the 21 T cell receptor beta chains below, sequenced in a study of cytomegalovirus exposure and HLA in healthy donors. Only in-frame clones appear in the TCRdb table, and some are missing; sequencing was by immunoSEQ multiplex PCR. The table has about 280,000 clones, approximately 88% seen once. Sequences were obtained from PBMCs. The receptors were gathered from a woman between 18 and 30 years old in good health and CMV-seronegative.

This chain uses TRBV28 with TRBJ2-1; TRBD2 aligns across 8 bases. CDR3 length: 17 residues. J lost 4 bases, V lost 6 bases, and 14 bases had no gene match. CDR1 is MDHEN and CDR2 is SYDVKM in the germline V gene. In DNA, the CDR3 is TGTGCCAGCAGATCGCCCCTGCGGGGGGCCTTATACAATGAGCAGTTCTTC. It encodes CASRSPLRGALYNEQFF.

In this sample, this clone turned up once. This chain uses TRBV5-4 with TRBJ2-2; D is ambiguous. CDR3 length equals 13 residues. V was clipped by 2 bases and J by 3 bases, with 5 bases between them. The germline gives CDR1 SGHNT, CDR2 YYREEE (reference sequence). CDR3 bases: TGTGCCAGCAGCTTAAGCGACACCGGGGAGCTGTTTTTT. Its protein is CASSLSDTGELFF.

The CDR3 nucleotides read TGTGCCAGCAGTTTTCTTGGCCGGGAGAATCAGCCCCAGCATTTT. Its protein is CASSFLGRENQPQHF. This chain connects TRBV28 to TRBJ1-5; D call uncertain. The CDR3 has 15 amino acids. Trimming stripped 3 bases from V and 4 bases from J, with 13 bases between. Germline CDR1 is MDHEN and CDR2 is SYDVKM.

The chain employs TRBV28 and TRBJ1-5, with TRBD1 matching 11 bases. V dropped 6 bases and J dropped 3; count of bases not matched to a gene: 7. There are 16 residues in the CDR3. Germline V lookup: CDR1 MDHEN, CDR2 SYDVKM. The DNA of the CDR3 is TGTGCCAGCAGCGACCGGACAGGGGGCGACAATCAGCCCCAGCATTTT. Encoded protein: CASSDRTGGDNQPQHF.

The chain uses TRBV27 and TRBJ1-5, with D perhaps matching TRBD1 (5 bases). V was cut by 3 bases and J by 0 bases, with 12 bases left in between. CDR1 is MNHEY and CDR2 is SMNVEV in the germline V gene (reference sequence). The CDR3 is made up of 16 amino acids. CDR3 sequence reads: CASSFYRPNSNQPQHF. The CDR3 DNA reads as TGTGCCAGCAGTTTTTACAGGCCTAATAGCAATCAGCCCCAGCATTTT.

V usage is TRBV7-9 and J usage is TRBJ2-1; 7 nucleotides match TRBD2. Trimming at V came to 3 bases and at J to 3 bases, leaving 2 bases not matched to a gene. CDR1 and CDR2 (germline): SEHNR, FQNEAQ (reference sequence). The CDR3 runs to 14 residues. The DNA of the CDR3 is TGTGCCAGCAGCTTGGCGGGGGACTACAATGAGCAGTTCTTC. Translating gives CASSLAGDYNEQFF.

V usage is TRBV15 and J usage is TRBJ2-3; D not resolved. The CDR3 sequence is 15 residues long. With 3 bases removed from V and 4 bases from J, the gap between germline ends came to 14 bases. In germline, CDR1 is LNHNV, CDR2 YYDKDF (reference sequence). CDR3 sequence reads: CATSSRRSLADTQYF. The CDR3 nucleotides are TGTGCCACCAGCAGCCGACGGAGTCTGGCAGATACGCAGTATTTT. The full variable domain, in which reference TRBV15 and TRBJ2-3 provide the parts outside the CDR3, is DAMVIQNPRYQVTQFGKPVTLSCSQTLNHNVMYWYQQKSSQAPKLLFHYYDKDFNNEADTPDNFQSRRPNTSFCFLDIRSPGLGDTAMYLCATSSRRSLADTQYFGPGTRLTVL.

The V call is TRBV6-1, the J call TRBJ1-6; a possible D gene is TRBD1 (6 bases). V was cut by 6 bases and J by 9 bases, with 12 bases left in between. CDR3 length equals 13 residues. Germline CDR1 MNHNS, CDR2 SASEGT. CDR3 DNA: TGTGCCAGCAGGAAGGAGACAGGTTCACCCCTCCACTTT. Amino acid sequence: CASRKETGSPLHF.

The CDR3 DNA reads as TGTGCCAGCAGCCTCCATTACCGACAGGGGGAAGATCAGCCCCAGCATTTT. It encodes CASSLHYRQGEDQPQHF. This chain joins TRBV7-3 and TRBJ1-5; 9 bases agree with TRBD1. V trimming: 5 bases; J trimming: 5 bases; junction bases outside the gene matches: 13. This CDR3 has 17 residues. CDR1 and CDR2 from the germline V gene are SGHTA and FQGTGA.

This clone was counted a few times. The chain links TRBV7-9 to TRBJ1-6, with a possible D match to TRBD1 (5 bases). The germline V gene encodes CDR1 SEHNR and CDR2 FQNEAQ (reference sequence). This CDR3 is built from 15 residues. V was shortened by 1 base and J by 9 bases, with 13 bases between the two germline ends. The CDR3 nucleotides are TGTGCCAGCAGCTTAGTCAGGGCGCAACCTTCACCCCTCCACTTT. It specifies CASSLVRAQPSPLHF. Complete variable domain (other parts from reference TRBV7-9 and TRBJ1-6): DTGVSQNPRHKITKRGQNVTFRCDPISEHNRLYWYRQTLGQGPEFLTYFQNEAQLEKSRLLSDRFSAERPKGSFSTLEIQRTEQGDSAMYLCASSLVRAQPSPLHFGNGTRLTVT.

The genes are TRBV7-3 and TRBJ1-3; the D is unclear. CDR1 and CDR2 from the germline V gene are SGHTA and FQGTGA. The germline V and J ends were trimmed by 1 base and 2 bases, with 9 bases remaining between them. The CDR3 runs to 15 residues. This CDR3 is CASSLNSGPGNTIYF. The CDR3 nucleotides are TGTGCCAGCAGCTTAAATTCTGGGCCTGGAAACACCATATATTTT.

This rearrangement joins TRBV19 to TRBJ1-1, with D maybe TRBD1 (6 bases). With 7 bases removed from V and 11 bases from J, the gap between germline ends came to 20 bases. The CDR3 has 13 amino acids. The germline gives CDR1 LNHDA, CDR2 SQIVND (reference sequence). The CDR3 here is CASMAPTGWAAFF. The CDR3 DNA sequence: TGTGCCAGTATGGCCCCGACAGGCTGGGCCGCTTTCTTT.

The rearrangement joins TRBV27 to TRBJ1-2, with TRBD1 matching over 7 bases. The V gene end was trimmed by 8 bases and the J gene end by 4 bases; junction bases not matched to a gene: 7. From germline, CDR1 is MNHEY and CDR2 SMNVEV (reference sequence). The CDR3 is 13 amino acids. The CDR3 loop is CASAPDRAYGYTF. CDR3 nucleotides: TGTGCCAGCGCCCCCGACAGGGCCTATGGCTACACCTTC.

This chain links TRBV4-1 with TRBJ2-1; a weak D match, TRBD2 (6 bases). The V end lost 1 base, the J end lost 5 bases, and 12 bases lay between the germline ends. Per the germline V gene, CDR1 is MGHRA and CDR2 is YSYEKL. The CDR3 sequence is 15 residues long. CDR3 residues: CASSQAARRDNEQFF. For the CDR3, the DNA is TGCGCCAGCAGCCAAGCCGCTAGGAGGGACAATGAGCAGTTCTTC.

This clone was seen a few times. V gene TRBV25-1 combines with J gene TRBJ2-3; 11 nucleotides agree with TRBD2. In germline, CDR1 is MGHDK, CDR2 SYGVNS. Unmatched junction bases numbered 7, after V lost 3 bases and J lost 2 bases. The CDR3 runs 17 residues. CDR3: CASSDSWTSGSTDTQYF. CDR3 DNA: TGTGCCAGCAGTGATTCCTGGACTAGCGGGTCCACAGATACGCAGTATTTT.

The chain joins TRBV18 to TRBJ2-5; TRBD1 is a possible D gene (6 bases). Trimming removed 1 base from V and 5 bases from J, with 20 bases in between. Germline values: CDR1 KGHSH, CDR2 LQKENI. The CDR3 consists of 17 residues. Written as DNA, the CDR3 is TGTGCCAGCTCACCACGTTTGCCCCAGGGGATCGGCGAGACCCAGTACTTC. It yields the protein CASSPRLPQGIGETQYF.

The chain has TRBV28 and TRBJ2-5; a possible D gene is TRBD1 (7 bases). Trimming removed 5 bases at V and 4 bases at J, with 17 bases between. Germline V gives CDR1 MDHEN, CDR2 SYDVKM. The CDR3 sequence is 15 residues long. Here the CDR3 reads CASSLQGGVSETQYF. CDR3 sequence (DNA): TGTGCCAGCAGTCTCCAGGGGGGAGTTTCAGAGACCCAGTACTTC.

The rearrangement links TRBV7-9 to TRBJ1-5, with a possible D match to TRBD1 (5 bases). The germline V gene encodes CDR1 SEHNR and CDR2 FQNEAQ (reference sequence). With 1 base removed from V and 4 bases from J, the gap between germline ends came to 5 bases. CDR3 length equals 13 residues. The chain's CDR3 is CASSLDRNQPQHF. CDR3 coding DNA: TGTGCCAGCAGCTTAGACAGGAATCAGCCCCAGCATTTT.

This clone has just one count. The gene calls are TRBV28 and TRBJ1-5, with 10 bases that match TRBD1. Trimming took 6 bases from V and 5 from J; bases not matched to a gene: 10. CDR1 and CDR2 from the germline V gene are MDHEN and SYDVKM. This CDR3 region has 16 residues. CDR3: CASRMTGGVGYQPQHF. CDR3 nucleotide sequence: TGTGCCAGCAGGATGACAGGGGGCGTAGGGTATCAGCCCCAGCATTTT.

The V and J genes are TRBV6-5 and TRBJ2-7, with a possible D match to TRBD2 (6 bases). With 2 bases removed from V and 7 bases from J, the gap between germline ends came to 12 bases. Germline assignment: CDR1 MNHEY and CDR2 SVGAGI. This CDR3 comprises 13 residues. Here the CDR3 DNA reads TGTGCCAGCAGTTACACGGGAGCGGGTGAGCAGTACTTC. This encodes CASSYTGAGEQYF.

J is TRBJ1-2 and V is TRBV4-2, with 9 bases that match TRBD1. V lost 0 bases, J lost 8 bases, and 4 bases stayed unmatched. The germline gives CDR1 LGHNA, CDR2 YNFKEQ. CDR3 length: 14 amino acids. Written as DNA, the CDR3 is TGTGCCAGCAGCCAAGACGACAGGGGGGGCGGCTACACCTTC. As protein: CASSQDDRGGGYTF.